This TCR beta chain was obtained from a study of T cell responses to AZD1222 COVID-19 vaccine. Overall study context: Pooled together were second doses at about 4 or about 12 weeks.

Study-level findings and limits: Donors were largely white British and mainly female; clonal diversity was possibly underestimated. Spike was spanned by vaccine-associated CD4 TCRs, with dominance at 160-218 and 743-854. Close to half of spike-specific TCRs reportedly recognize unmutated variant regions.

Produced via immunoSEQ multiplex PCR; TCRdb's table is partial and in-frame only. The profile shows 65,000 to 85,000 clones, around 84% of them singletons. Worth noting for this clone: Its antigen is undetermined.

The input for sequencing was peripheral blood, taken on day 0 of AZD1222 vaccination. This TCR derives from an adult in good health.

The CDR3 bases are TGTGCCAGCAGTTACGCAGGGCAGCCTCGAAATCAGCCCCAGCATTTT. It translates to CASSYAGQPRNQPQHF. This chain links TRBV6-2 or TRBV6-3 with TRBJ1-5, with a possible D match to TRBD1 (5 bases). Per germline, CDR1 MNHEY and CDR2 SVGEGT. The CDR3 loop spans 16 amino acids. Deletions cut 2 bases from V and 4 bases from J, with 15 bases between.